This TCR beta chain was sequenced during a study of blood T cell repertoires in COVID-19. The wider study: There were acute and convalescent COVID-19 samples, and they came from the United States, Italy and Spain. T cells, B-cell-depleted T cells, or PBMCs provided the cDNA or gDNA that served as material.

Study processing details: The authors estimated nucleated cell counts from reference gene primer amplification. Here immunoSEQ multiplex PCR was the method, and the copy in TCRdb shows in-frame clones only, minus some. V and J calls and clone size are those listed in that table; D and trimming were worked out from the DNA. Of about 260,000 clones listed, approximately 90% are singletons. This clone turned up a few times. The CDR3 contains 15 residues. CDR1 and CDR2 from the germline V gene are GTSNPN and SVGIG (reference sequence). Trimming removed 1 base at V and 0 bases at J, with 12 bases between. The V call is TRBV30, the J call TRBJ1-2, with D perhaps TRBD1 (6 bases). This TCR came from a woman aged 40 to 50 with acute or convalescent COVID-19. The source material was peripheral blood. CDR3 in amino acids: CAWSAGDPTNYGYTF. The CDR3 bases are TGTGCCTGGAGTGCAGGGGACCCAACTAACTATGGCTACACCTTC.